This passage covers 15 T cell receptor beta chains from one sample sequenced in a study of shared clonotypes between healthy human individuals (dated by TCRdb to about 2020). Library prep was done by the immunoSEQ multiplex PCR assay. The source is immuneACCESS, and TCRdb retained only in-frame sequences with V and J called. Part of the clones is not carried over; for the studies checked, unresolved V genes explain less than half of this, and the remainder is unexplained. For this sample there are about 710,000 clones; around 73% appear just once. Roughly 2% of the sample is in the top ten clones. Source material: memory CD4+ T cells sorted from blood. What this sample's cell subset or site label stands for: CD45RA-negative fraction. These TCRs come from a woman aged 25-40 years in good health.

The rearrangement joins TRBV25-1 to TRBJ2-2; 10 positions match TRBD1. CDR3 length: 18 residues. Germline trimming cut 4 bases from V and 5 bases from J; bases unmatched to any gene: 13. The germline V gene encodes CDR1 MGHDK and CDR2 SYGVNS. The CDR3 loop reads CASSGPGQGRAVTGELFF. For the CDR3, the DNA is TGTGCCAGCAGTGGACCGGGACAGGGGAGGGCGGTAACCGGGGAGCTGTTTTTT. The variable domain in full, completed from reference TRBV25-1 and TRBJ2-2, reads EADIYQTPRYLVIGTGKKITLECSQTMGHDKMYWYQQDPGMELHLIHYSYGVNSTEKGDLSSESTVSRIRTEHFPLTLESARPSHTSQYLCASSGPGQGRAVTGELFFGEGSRLTVL.

The J gene is TRBJ1-2, the V gene TRBV11-2, with TRBD1 matching over 8 bases. Unmatched junction bases numbered 5, after V lost 4 bases and J lost 7 bases. CDR1 is SGHAT and CDR2 is FQNNGV in the germline V gene. The CDR3 has 13 residues. The CDR3 here is CASSWTGTLGYTF. The DNA for the CDR3 is TGTGCCAGCAGCTGGACAGGGACGCTTGGCTACACCTTC.

Worth noting for this clone: Other nucleotide sequences in the sample specify the same CDR3. The chain links TRBV7-2 to TRBJ2-2; 13 nucleotides align to TRBD2. This CDR3 has 17 amino acids. Trimming cost V 4 bases and J 2 bases; bases outside gene matches: 4. The V gene's germline CDR1 is SGHTA and CDR2 FQGNSA. CDR3 bases: TGTGCCAGCAGCTCCGGACTAGCGGGAGTAAACACCGGGGAGCTGTTTTTT. Amino acid sequence: CASSSGLAGVNTGELFF. The entire variable domain, with the rest obtained from reference TRBV7-2 and TRBJ2-2, is as follows: GAGVSQSPSNKVTEKGKDVELRCDPISGHTALYWYRQSLGQGLEFLIYFQGNSAPDKSGLPSDRFSAERTGGSVSTLTIQRTQQEDSAVYLCASSSGLAGVNTGELFFGEGSRLTVL.

V usage is TRBV6-5 and J usage is TRBJ2-5, with D tentatively TRBD2 (6 bases). Germline assignment: CDR1 MNHEY and CDR2 SVGAGI. This CDR3 contains 12 residues. Trimming took 2 bases from V and 9 from J, leaving 10 bases between them. Here the CDR3 reads CASSYVGGSQYF. In DNA form, the CDR3 reads TGTGCCAGCAGTTACGTGGGAGGCTCCCAGTACTTC.

Note on this clone: This specimen includes other DNA sequences encoding the same CDR3. The V gene is TRBV6-5, the J gene TRBJ2-7; the D gene is possibly TRBD2 (6 bases). V lost 0 bases to trimming and J lost 0 bases, with 9 bases between them. The CDR3 contains 15 residues. The germline gives CDR1 MNHEY, CDR2 SVGAGI. The CDR3 region has the DNA TGTGCCAGCAGTTACTCGGGCGGGAACTCCTACGAGCAGTACTTC. It is translated as CASSYSGGNSYEQYF.

This rearrangement joins TRBV4-2 to TRBJ2-7; the D is unclear. Per germline, CDR1 LGHNA and CDR2 YNFKEQ. This CDR3 contains 15 residues. The V gene lost 0 bases and the J gene lost 2 bases, with 11 bases spanning the gap. As DNA, the CDR3 is TGTGCCAGCAGCCAAGACAGGCAAAGTACCTACGAGCAGTACTTC. Its protein is CASSQDRQSTYEQYF.

About this clone itself: Other DNA sequences in the same sample also yield this CDR3. This chain's CDR3 is CATSRDLGAETQYF. CDR3 bases: TGTGCCACCAGCAGAGATTTGGGCGCAGAGACCCAGTACTTC. The rearrangement uses TRBV15 and TRBJ2-5; D unresolved. This CDR3 region has 14 residues. CDR1 is LNHNV and CDR2 is YYDKDF in the germline V gene (reference sequence). Trimming took off 0 bases at V and 4 bases at J, with 9 bases between the two ends. The complete variable domain, with remaining parts taken from reference TRBV15 and TRBJ2-5, reads DAMVIQNPRYQVTQFGKPVTLSCSQTLNHNVMYWYQQKSSQAPKLLFHYYDKDFNNEADTPDNFQSRRPNTSFCFLDIRSPGLGDTAMYLCATSRDLGAETQYFGPGTRLLVL.

This chain uses TRBV6-6 with TRBJ2-1; D unresolved. This CDR3 region has 13 residues. Germline CDR1 and CDR2: MNHNY and SVGAGI (reference sequence). The germline V and J ends were trimmed by 4 bases and 0 bases, with 4 bases remaining between them. Here the CDR3 reads CASSLSSYNEQFF. DNA of the CDR3: TGTGCCAGCAGTTTGAGCTCCTACAATGAGCAGTTCTTC.

The J gene is TRBJ1-5, the V gene TRBV28; D possibly corresponds to TRBD1 (5 bases). CDR1 and CDR2 from the germline V gene are MDHEN and SYDVKM. The CDR3 is 15 amino acids. Trimming took off 5 bases at V and 5 bases at J, with 16 bases between the two ends. This CDR3 is CASSGSSGYDQPQHF. Here the CDR3 DNA reads TGTGCCAGCAGTGGATCCTCAGGGTATGATCAGCCCCAGCATTTT.

V is TRBV19 and J is TRBJ1-5; D is uncertain. Germline CDR1 reads LNHDA; CDR2 reads SQIVND (reference sequence). This CDR3 contains 14 residues. The V and J ends lost 10 bases and 3 bases respectively, with 16 bases between them. CDR3 sequence (DNA): TGTGCCACCCGGACCGACACCTACAATCAGCCCCAGCATTTT. Protein product: CATRTDTYNQPQHF.

To note about this clone: Other DNA variants within this sample encode the same CDR3. The rearrangement links TRBV6-5 to TRBJ1-1; D call uncertain. Trimming stripped 0 bases from V and 1 base from J, with 9 bases between. The CDR3 has 15 residues. The germline CDR1 and CDR2 sequences are MNHEY and SVGAGI. The CDR3 nucleotides read TGTGCCAGCAGTTACTCTCGCGCTTCGAACACTGAAGCTTTCTTT. This codes for CASSYSRASNTEAFF.

The V gene is TRBV18, the J gene TRBJ1-2; 11 bases are shared with TRBD1. CDR1 and CDR2 from the germline V gene are KGHSH and LQKENI. The CDR3 extends over 16 amino acids. With V trimmed by 2 bases and J by 6 bases, 8 bases remained unmatched. The CDR3 DNA sequence: TGTGCCAGCTCACCAAATGGACAGGGGGCGAAGCATGGCTACACCTTC. This translates into CASSPNGQGAKHGYTF.

The chain has TRBV11-2 and TRBJ1-1; D gene ambiguous. The germline V and J ends were trimmed by 3 bases and 7 bases, with 12 bases remaining between them. The CDR3 spans 13 residues. Germline V gene data show CDR1 as SGHAT and CDR2 as FQNNGV. CDR3 DNA sequence: TGTGCCAGCAGCTTCGATGGGTTCGGTGAAGCTTTCTTT. Translation: CASSFDGFGEAFF.

J is TRBJ2-7 and V is TRBV9, with 7 positions matching TRBD1. The CDR3 contains 13 residues. The ends lost 3 bases at V and 3 bases at J; junction bases unmatched: 3. Germline-derived CDR1 and CDR2 are SGDLS and YYNGEE. CDR3 region: CASSAWDSYEQYF. The DNA of the CDR3 is TGTGCCAGCAGCGCATGGGACAGCTACGAGCAGTACTTC.

The chain combines TRBV18 with TRBJ2-3; 10 bases are shared with TRBD2. After removal of 6 bases from V and 2 bases from J, the junction contained 8 bases not matched to a gene. Germline V gene lookup returns CDR1 KGHSH and CDR2 LQKENI. The CDR3 runs 16 residues. The CDR3 region has the DNA TGTGCCAGCTCGCCGCCGGGACTAGCGTCCACAGATACGCAGTATTTT. The encoded protein is CASSPPGLASTDTQYF.